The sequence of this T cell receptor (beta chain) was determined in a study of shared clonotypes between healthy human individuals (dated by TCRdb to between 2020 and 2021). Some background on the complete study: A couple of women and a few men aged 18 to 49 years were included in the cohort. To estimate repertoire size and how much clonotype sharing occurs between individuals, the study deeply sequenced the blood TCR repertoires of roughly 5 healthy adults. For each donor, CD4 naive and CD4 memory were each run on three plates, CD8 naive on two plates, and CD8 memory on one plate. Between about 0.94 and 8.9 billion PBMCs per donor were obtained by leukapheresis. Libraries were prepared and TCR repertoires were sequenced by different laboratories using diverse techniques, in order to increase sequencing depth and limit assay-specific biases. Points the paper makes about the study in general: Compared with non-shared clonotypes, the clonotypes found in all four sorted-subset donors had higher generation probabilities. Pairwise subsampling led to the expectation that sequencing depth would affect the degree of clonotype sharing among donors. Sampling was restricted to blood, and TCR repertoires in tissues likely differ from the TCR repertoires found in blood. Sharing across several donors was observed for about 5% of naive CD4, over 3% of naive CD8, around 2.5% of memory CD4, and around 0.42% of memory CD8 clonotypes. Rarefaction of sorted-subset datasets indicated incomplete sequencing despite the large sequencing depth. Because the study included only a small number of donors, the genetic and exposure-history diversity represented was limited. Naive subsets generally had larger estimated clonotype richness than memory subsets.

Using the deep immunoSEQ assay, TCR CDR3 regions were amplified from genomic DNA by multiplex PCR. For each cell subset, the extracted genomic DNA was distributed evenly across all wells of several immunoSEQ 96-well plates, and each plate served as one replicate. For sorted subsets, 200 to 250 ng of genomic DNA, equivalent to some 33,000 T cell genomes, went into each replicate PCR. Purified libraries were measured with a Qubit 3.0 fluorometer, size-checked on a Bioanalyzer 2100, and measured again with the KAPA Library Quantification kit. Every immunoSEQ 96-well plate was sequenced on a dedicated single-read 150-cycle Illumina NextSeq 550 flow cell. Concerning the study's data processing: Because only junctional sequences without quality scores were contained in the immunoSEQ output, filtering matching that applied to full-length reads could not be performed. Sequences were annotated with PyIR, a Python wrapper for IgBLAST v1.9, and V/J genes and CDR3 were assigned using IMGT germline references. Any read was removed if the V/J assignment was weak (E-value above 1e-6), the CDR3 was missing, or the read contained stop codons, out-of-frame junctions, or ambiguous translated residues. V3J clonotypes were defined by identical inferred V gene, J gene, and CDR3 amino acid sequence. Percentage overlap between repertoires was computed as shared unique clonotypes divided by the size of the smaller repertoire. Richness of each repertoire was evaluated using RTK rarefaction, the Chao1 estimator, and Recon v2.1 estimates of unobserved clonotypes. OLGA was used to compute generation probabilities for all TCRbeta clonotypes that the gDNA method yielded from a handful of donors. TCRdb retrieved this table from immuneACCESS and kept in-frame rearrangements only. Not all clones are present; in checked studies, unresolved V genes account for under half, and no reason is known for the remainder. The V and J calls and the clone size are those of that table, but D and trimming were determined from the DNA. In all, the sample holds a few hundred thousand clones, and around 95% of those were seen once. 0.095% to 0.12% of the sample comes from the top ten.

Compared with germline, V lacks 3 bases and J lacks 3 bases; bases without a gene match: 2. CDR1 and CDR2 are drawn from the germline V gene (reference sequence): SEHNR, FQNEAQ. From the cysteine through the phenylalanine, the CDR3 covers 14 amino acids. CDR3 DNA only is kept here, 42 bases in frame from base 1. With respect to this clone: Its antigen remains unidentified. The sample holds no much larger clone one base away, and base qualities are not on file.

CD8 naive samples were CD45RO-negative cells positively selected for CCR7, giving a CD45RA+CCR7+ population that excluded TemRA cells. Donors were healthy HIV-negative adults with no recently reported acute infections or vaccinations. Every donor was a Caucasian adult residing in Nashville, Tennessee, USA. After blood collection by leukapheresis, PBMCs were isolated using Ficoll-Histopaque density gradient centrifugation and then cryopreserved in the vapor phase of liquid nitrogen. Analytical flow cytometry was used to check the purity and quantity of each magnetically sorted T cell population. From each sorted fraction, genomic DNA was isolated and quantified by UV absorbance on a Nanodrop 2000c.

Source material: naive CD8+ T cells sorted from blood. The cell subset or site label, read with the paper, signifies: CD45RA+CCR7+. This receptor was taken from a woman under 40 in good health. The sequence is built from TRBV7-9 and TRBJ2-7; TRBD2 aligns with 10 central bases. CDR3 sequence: CASSLGTSVYEQYF. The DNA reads TGTGCCAGCAGCTTGGGGACTAGCGTCTACGAGCAGTACTTC.